The next 3 T cell receptor beta chains were all read from a single sample in a study of T cell responses to AZD1222 COVID-19 vaccine. Data came from immunoSEQ multiplex PCR; TCRdb stores just in-frame clones and leaves some out. This sample has 75,000 to 100,000 clones, with roughly nine tenths found just once. The input for sequencing was peripheral blood, taken on day 0 of AZD1222 vaccination. These receptors were obtained from an adult in good health.

The V call is TRBV30, the J call TRBJ2-2, with D perhaps TRBD2 (5 bases). V dropped 8 bases and J dropped 0 bases, with 25 bases sitting between them. The CDR3 contains 18 residues. Germline V gene sequence: CDR1 GTSNPN, CDR2 SVGIG (reference sequence). The CDR3 DNA sequence: TGTGCCGGAAAACGAAGGACTTTCTCTATTACGAACACCGGGGAGCTGTTTTTT. Residues: CAGKRRTFSITNTGELFF.

The rearrangement joins TRBV3-1 (or the pseudogene TRBV3-2) to TRBJ1-2; D perhaps matches TRBD1 (5 bases). The CDR3 is made up of 12 amino acids. V lost 6 bases, J lost 7 bases, and 12 bases lay in between. The germline V gene has CDR1 LGHDT and CDR2 YNNKEL (reference sequence). CDR3 sequence (DNA): TGTGCCAGCAGTACAGGCCCCGGTGGCTACACCTTC. It specifies CASSTGPGGYTF.

The V call is TRBV4-1, the J call TRBJ1-1; D is undetermined. Per the germline V gene, CDR1 is MGHRA and CDR2 is YSYEKL. The CDR3 is 14 residues long. The V end lost 0 bases, the J end lost 0 bases, and 5 bases lay between the germline ends. The CDR3 region is CASSQDFLNTEAFF. CDR3 nucleotide sequence: TGCGCCAGCAGCCAAGACTTTCTGAACACTGAAGCTTTCTTT.